This T cell receptor (beta chain) originates from a study of control samples from healthy donors and cancer patients (dated by TCRdb to 2020 to 2022). This clone showed up just once. It lacks a known antigen. Per-base qualities were not stored, and no clone one base away is much larger. Preparation of the library involved the immunoSEQ multiplex PCR assay. TCRdb took this table from immuneACCESS and kept in-frame rearrangements with V and J called. Such tables lack part of the clones; where checked against another copy, unresolved V genes explain under half of the gap, and the rest is unexplained. A total of about 89,000 clones appear in this sample, around nine tenths of them only once. 21% of the sample is held by the ten biggest clonotypes. A distance of 17 bases separates the germline ends of V and J, which lose 4 bases and 4 bases respectively. The cysteine opens and the phenylalanine closes a CDR3 of 15 amino acids. The only DNA kept is the CDR3, 45 bases in frame from the first base. CDR1 and CDR2 (ENHRY, SYGVKD) derive from the germline V gene.

The receptor's source is a young man in good health. Sequenced material: blood. The rearrangement joined TRBV10-3 to TRBJ2-7; a confident D gene designation cannot be given. The CDR3 here reads CAISGVGKSSYEQYF. The nucleotide sequence reads TGTGCCATCAGTGGGGTCGGTAAAAGCTCTTACGAGCAGTACTTC.